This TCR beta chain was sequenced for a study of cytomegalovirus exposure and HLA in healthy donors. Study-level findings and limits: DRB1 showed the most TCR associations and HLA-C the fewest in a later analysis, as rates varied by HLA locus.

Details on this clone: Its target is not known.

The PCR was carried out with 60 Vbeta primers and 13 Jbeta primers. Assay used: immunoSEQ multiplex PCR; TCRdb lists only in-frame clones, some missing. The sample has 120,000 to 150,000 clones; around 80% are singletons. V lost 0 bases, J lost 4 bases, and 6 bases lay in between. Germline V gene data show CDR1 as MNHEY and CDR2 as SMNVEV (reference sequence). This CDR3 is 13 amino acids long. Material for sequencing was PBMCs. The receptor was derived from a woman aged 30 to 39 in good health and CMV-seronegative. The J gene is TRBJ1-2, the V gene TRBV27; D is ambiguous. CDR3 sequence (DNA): TGTGCCAGCAGTTTATCCCCGAGCTATGGCTACACCTTC. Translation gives CASSLSPSYGYTF.